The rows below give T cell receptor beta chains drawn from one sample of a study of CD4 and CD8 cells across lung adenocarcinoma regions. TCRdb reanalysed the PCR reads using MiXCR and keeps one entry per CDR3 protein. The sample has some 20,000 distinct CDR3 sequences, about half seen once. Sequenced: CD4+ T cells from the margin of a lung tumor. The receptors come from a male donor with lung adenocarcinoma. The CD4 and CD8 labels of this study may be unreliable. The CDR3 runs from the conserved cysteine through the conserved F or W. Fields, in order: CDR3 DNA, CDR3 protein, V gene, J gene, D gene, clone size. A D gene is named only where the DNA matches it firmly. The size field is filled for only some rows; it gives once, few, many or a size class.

CDR3 DNA: TGCGCCAGCAGCCCCCGGGAGGGCTACAATGAGCAGTTCTTC
CDR3 protein: CASSPREGYNEQFF
V gene: TRBV4-1
J gene: TRBJ2-1
D gene: TRBD2
clone size: NA

CDR3 DNA: TGTGCCACCAGTGACCCGCAAAGGCCGCTCACGAGCTCCTACAATGAGCAGTTCTTC
CDR3 protein: CATSDPQRPLTSSYNEQFF
V gene: TRBV24-1
J gene: TRBJ2-1
D gene: NA
clone size: few

CDR3 DNA: TGCGCCAGCAGCGCTATTAGCCAGGACTACACCTTC
CDR3 protein: CASSAISQDYTF
V gene: TRBV4-1
J gene: TRBJ1-2
D gene: NA
clone size: many

CDR3 DNA: TGTGCCAGCAGCTCCGGACTAGCGGGCTCGCAGTTCTTC
CDR3 protein: CASSSGLAGSQFF
V gene: TRBV6-1
J gene: TRBJ2-1
D gene: TRBD2
clone size: NA

CDR3 DNA: TGCAGTGCTAGCAAACCACAGGGGGCGGCTTTCTTT
CDR3 protein: CSASKPQGAAFF
V gene: TRBV20-1
J gene: TRBJ1-1
D gene: TRBD1
clone size: many

CDR3 DNA: TGTGCCAGCAGCTTAGGAGGGGTGAACACTGAAGCTTTCTTT
CDR3 protein: CASSLGGVNTEAFF
V gene: TRBV7-6
J gene: TRBJ1-1
D gene: NA
clone size: NA

CDR3 DNA: TGTGCCAGCAGCTTCCGACTCTCATTCGGGACGAACACCGGGGAGCTGTTTTTT
CDR3 protein: CASSFRLSFGTNTGELFF
V gene: TRBV11-1
J gene: TRBJ2-2
D gene: NA
clone size: few

CDR3 DNA: TGTGCCAGCAGTGCTCCTAGCGGGCTCACAGATACGCAGTATTTT
CDR3 protein: CASSAPSGLTDTQYF
V gene: TRBV28
J gene: TRBJ2-3
D gene: TRBD2
clone size: many

CDR3 DNA: TGCGCCAGCAGGATGACAGGGGGCCACGAGCAGTACTTC
CDR3 protein: CASRMTGGHEQYF
V gene: TRBV10-2
J gene: TRBJ2-7
D gene: TRBD1
clone size: many

CDR3 DNA: TGTGCCAGCAGTGCCCTGGGTAATCAGCCCCAGCATTTT
CDR3 protein: CASSALGNQPQHF
V gene: TRBV12-3/TRBV12-4
J gene: TRBJ1-5
D gene: NA
clone size: NA

CDR3 DNA: TGTGCCAGCAGCCAAGATTTAGGGACAGGGTCCAATGAGCAGTTCTTC
CDR3 protein: CASSQDLGTGSNEQFF
V gene: TRBV4-2
J gene: TRBJ2-1
D gene: TRBD1
clone size: NA

CDR3 DNA: TGTGCCAGCAGTTTAGGGTTCGGGGGTAACGAAGAGACCCAGTACTTC
CDR3 protein: CASSLGFGGNEETQYF
V gene: TRBV27
J gene: TRBJ2-5
D gene: NA
clone size: NA

CDR3 DNA: TGTGCCAGCAGCTGGACAGATACGCAGTATTTT
CDR3 protein: CASSWTDTQYF
V gene: TRBV7-2
J gene: TRBJ2-3
D gene: NA
clone size: many

CDR3 DNA: TGTGCCAGCAGTCGAGCGGGAGAGATAGCAGATACGCAGTATTTT
CDR3 protein: CASSRAGEIADTQYF
V gene: TRBV6-1
J gene: TRBJ2-3
D gene: TRBD2
clone size: NA

CDR3 DNA: TGCGCCAGCAGCCAAGGCCCCCCTAGCGGGCTTTCCTACGAGCAGTACTTC
CDR3 protein: CASSQGPPSGLSYEQYF
V gene: TRBV4-1
J gene: TRBJ2-7
D gene: TRBD2
clone size: few

CDR3 DNA: TGTGCCAGCAGTTACTCAACGGCGGTGGGCACTGAAGCTTTCTTT
CDR3 protein: CASSYSTAVGTEAFF
V gene: TRBV6-5
J gene: TRBJ1-1
D gene: NA
clone size: NA

CDR3 DNA: TGTGCCAGCAGCCAAGTATTAAGGAGAAACACCATATATTTT
CDR3 protein: CASSQVLRRNTIYF
V gene: TRBV14
J gene: TRBJ1-3
D gene: NA
clone size: few

CDR3 DNA: TGCAGCGTTGAAGATCTCCCGGGGGCCCAGTACTTC
CDR3 protein: CSVEDLPGAQYF
V gene: TRBV29-1
J gene: TRBJ2-5
D gene: NA
clone size: NA

CDR3 DNA: TGCGCCAGCAGTGAGGGAGCCCCCTCCTACGAGCAGTACTTC
CDR3 protein: CASSEGAPSYEQYF
V gene: TRBV10-2
J gene: TRBJ2-7
D gene: NA
clone size: many

CDR3 DNA: TGTGCCACCAGCAGAGGAGCGGGACTAGCGGCCAAAAACATTCAGTACTTC
CDR3 protein: CATSRGAGLAAKNIQYF
V gene: TRBV15
J gene: TRBJ2-4
D gene: TRBD2
clone size: NA

CDR3 DNA: TGTGCCAGCAGTCAGGGGGAAGGGGACAAAGACACGCAGTACTTC
CDR3 protein: CASSQGEGDKDTQYF
V gene: TRBV6-1
J gene: TRBJ2-4
D gene: TRBD1
clone size: NA

CDR3 DNA: TGCGCCAGCAGTGGGGGCCGCGTCACAGATACGCAGTATTTT
CDR3 protein: CASSGGRVTDTQYF
V gene: TRBV10-1
J gene: TRBJ2-3
D gene: NA
clone size: NA

CDR3 DNA: TGCGCCAGCAGCCAAGTTGGGACAGGAACCTACGAGCAGTACTTC
CDR3 protein: CASSQVGTGTYEQYF
V gene: TRBV4-1
J gene: TRBJ2-7
D gene: TRBD1
clone size: NA

CDR3 DNA: TGCGCCAGCAGCCAAGAGCTGCGGGAGGGCGGCGAGCAGTACTTC
CDR3 protein: CASSQELREGGEQYF
V gene: TRBV4-1
J gene: TRBJ2-7
D gene: TRBD2
clone size: many

CDR3 DNA: TGTGCCAGCAGCGTAGTCGGACAGGGGCTCAATGAGCAGTTCTTC
CDR3 protein: CASSVVGQGLNEQFF
V gene: TRBV9
J gene: TRBJ2-1
D gene: TRBD1
clone size: few

CDR3 DNA: TGTGCCAGCAGTTTATGGTTCCAGGCTACTAGCGGGAGGGCCGGCTACGAGCAGTACTTC
CDR3 protein: CASSLWFQATSGRAGYEQYF
V gene: TRBV27
J gene: TRBJ2-7
D gene: TRBD2
clone size: NA

CDR3 DNA: TGTGCCAGGGGTGAAGGGAGCGGGGACCAAGATACCCAGTACTTT
CDR3 protein: CARGEGSGDQDTQYF
V gene: TRBV6-1
J gene: TRBJ2-3
D gene: TRBD2
clone size: NA

CDR3 DNA: TGTGCCAGCAGTCCTCCTTGGACAGGCGAAGAAGCTTTCTTT
CDR3 protein: CASSPPWTGEEAFF
V gene: TRBV6-1
J gene: TRBJ1-1
D gene: TRBD1
clone size: NA

CDR3 DNA: TGTGCCAGCAGCCAGGGACTAGCGGGAGGGGACATTCAGTACTTT
CDR3 protein: CASSQGLAGGDIQYF
V gene: TRBV11-3
J gene: TRBJ2-3
D gene: TRBD2
clone size: NA

CDR3 DNA: TGTGCCTCGGGGGGCGGGGGCCGTGGCCAAGATACGCAGTATTTC
CDR3 protein: CASGGGGRGQDTQYF
V gene: TRBV10-3
J gene: TRBJ2-3
D gene: NA
clone size: NA

CDR3 DNA: TGTGCCAGCAGTTACTCCCGGGGACTTATTTACGAGCAGTACTTC
CDR3 protein: CASSYSRGLIYEQYF
V gene: TRBV6-5
J gene: TRBJ2-7
D gene: NA
clone size: many

CDR3 DNA: TGCGCCAGCAGCCATGAGGCATCTAGGCATGGCTACACCTTC
CDR3 protein: CASSHEASRHGYTF
V gene: TRBV5-1
J gene: TRBJ1-2
D gene: NA
clone size: NA

CDR3 DNA: TGCGCCAGCAGCCAAGATCCCATGGGGGGGGATACGCAGTATTTT
CDR3 protein: CASSQDPMGGDTQYF
V gene: TRBV4-1
J gene: TRBJ2-3
D gene: TRBD2
clone size: many

CDR3 DNA: TGCGCCAGCAGTGCCGGGACTAGCGGGAGGGCTGGGATTCAGTACTTC
CDR3 protein: CASSAGTSGRAGIQYF
V gene: TRBV10-2
J gene: TRBJ2-4
D gene: TRBD2
clone size: medium-sized

CDR3 DNA: TGTGCCAGCAGTGGAGGGGAGGCCTACGAGCAGTACTTC
CDR3 protein: CASSGGEAYEQYF
V gene: TRBV27
J gene: TRBJ2-7
D gene: NA
clone size: NA

CDR3 DNA: TGTGCCAGCACTCAGCGGGGAGGCTACGAGCAGTACTTC
CDR3 protein: CASTQRGGYEQYF
V gene: TRBV27
J gene: TRBJ2-7
D gene: TRBD2
clone size: NA

CDR3 DNA: TGTGCCAGGAGTCTGACAGCCACAGATACGCAGTACTTC
CDR3 protein: CARSLTATDTQYF
V gene: TRBV25-1
J gene: TRBJ2-7
D gene: NA
clone size: once

CDR3 DNA: TGTGCCTGGAGCCCTGCGCTTGAAAAACTGTTTTTT
CDR3 protein: CAWSPALEKLFF
V gene: TRBV30
J gene: TRBJ1-4
D gene: NA
clone size: NA

CDR3 DNA: TGTGCCAGCACCGAAGGAGGGACAGGGCCTTACGAGCAGTACTTC
CDR3 protein: CASTEGGTGPYEQYF
V gene: TRBV6-1
J gene: TRBJ2-7
D gene: TRBD1
clone size: NA

CDR3 DNA: TGTGCCAGCAGTTCGTACACGGGAGATACGCAGTATTTT
CDR3 protein: CASSSYTGDTQYF
V gene: TRBV6-5
J gene: TRBJ2-3
D gene: NA
clone size: NA

CDR3 DNA: TGCGCCAGCAGCCAAGTGTTTCACAGGGGGCATGAAAAACTGTTTTTT
CDR3 protein: CASSQVFHRGHEKLFF
V gene: TRBV4-1
J gene: TRBJ1-4
D gene: TRBD1
clone size: many

CDR3 DNA: TGTGCCAGCAGCCCGGATGGGGGGGGCACAGATACGCAGTATTTT
CDR3 protein: CASSPDGGGTDTQYF
V gene: TRBV3-1
J gene: TRBJ2-3
D gene: TRBD2
clone size: few

CDR3 DNA: TGTGCCAACAGCCCACAGGGGCGCGGGATCGATGAGCAGTTCTTC
CDR3 protein: CANSPQGRGIDEQFF
V gene: TRBV4-2
J gene: TRBJ2-1
D gene: NA
clone size: NA

CDR3 DNA: TGTGCCAGCAGTGACTCGACTAGCGGGAGCAATGAGCAGTTCTTC
CDR3 protein: CASSDSTSGSNEQFF
V gene: TRBV6-4
J gene: TRBJ2-1
D gene: TRBD2
clone size: many

CDR3 DNA: TGTGCCGTCCGGGGAGAGCTACTTCATGAGCAGTTCTTC
CDR3 protein: CAVRGELLHEQFF
V gene: TRBV10-3
J gene: TRBJ2-1
D gene: NA
clone size: NA

CDR3 DNA: TGTGCCAGCAGCATCCTTCCGGGGGTCGCAGATACGCAGTATTTT
CDR3 protein: CASSILPGVADTQYF
V gene: TRBV7-8
J gene: TRBJ2-3
D gene: NA
clone size: many

CDR3 DNA: TGTGCCAGCAGCTTAGATCTGAATTCACCCCTCCACTTT
CDR3 protein: CASSLDLNSPLHF
V gene: TRBV11-2
J gene: TRBJ1-6
D gene: NA
clone size: medium-sized

CDR3 DNA: TGTGCCAGCAGTACGCAGGGTAACTATGGCTACACCTTC
CDR3 protein: CASSTQGNYGYTF
V gene: TRBV6-5
J gene: TRBJ1-2
D gene: NA
clone size: many

CDR3 DNA: TGTGCCAGCAGCTTGGGGGGAATGAATGGCTACACCTTC
CDR3 protein: CASSLGGMNGYTF
V gene: TRBV11-2
J gene: TRBJ1-2
D gene: NA
clone size: NA

CDR3 DNA: TGTGCCAGCGTCCCGGGGGTGAGAGGCGCAGACACGCAGTACTTT
CDR3 protein: CASVPGVRGADTQYF
V gene: TRBV4-2
J gene: TRBJ2-3
D gene: NA
clone size: NA

CDR3 DNA: TGTGCGGGCAGCGGGGGCAGTGGCCAAGATACGCAGTACTTC
CDR3 protein: CAGSGGSGQDTQYF
V gene: TRBV6-1
J gene: TRBJ2-7
D gene: TRBD2
clone size: NA

CDR3 DNA: TGTGCCAGCAGCTTAACTAGCGGGAGTTATCTGTGGAGGTTCTTC
CDR3 protein: CASSLTSGSYLWRFF
V gene: TRBV7-2
J gene: TRBJ2-1
D gene: TRBD2
clone size: many